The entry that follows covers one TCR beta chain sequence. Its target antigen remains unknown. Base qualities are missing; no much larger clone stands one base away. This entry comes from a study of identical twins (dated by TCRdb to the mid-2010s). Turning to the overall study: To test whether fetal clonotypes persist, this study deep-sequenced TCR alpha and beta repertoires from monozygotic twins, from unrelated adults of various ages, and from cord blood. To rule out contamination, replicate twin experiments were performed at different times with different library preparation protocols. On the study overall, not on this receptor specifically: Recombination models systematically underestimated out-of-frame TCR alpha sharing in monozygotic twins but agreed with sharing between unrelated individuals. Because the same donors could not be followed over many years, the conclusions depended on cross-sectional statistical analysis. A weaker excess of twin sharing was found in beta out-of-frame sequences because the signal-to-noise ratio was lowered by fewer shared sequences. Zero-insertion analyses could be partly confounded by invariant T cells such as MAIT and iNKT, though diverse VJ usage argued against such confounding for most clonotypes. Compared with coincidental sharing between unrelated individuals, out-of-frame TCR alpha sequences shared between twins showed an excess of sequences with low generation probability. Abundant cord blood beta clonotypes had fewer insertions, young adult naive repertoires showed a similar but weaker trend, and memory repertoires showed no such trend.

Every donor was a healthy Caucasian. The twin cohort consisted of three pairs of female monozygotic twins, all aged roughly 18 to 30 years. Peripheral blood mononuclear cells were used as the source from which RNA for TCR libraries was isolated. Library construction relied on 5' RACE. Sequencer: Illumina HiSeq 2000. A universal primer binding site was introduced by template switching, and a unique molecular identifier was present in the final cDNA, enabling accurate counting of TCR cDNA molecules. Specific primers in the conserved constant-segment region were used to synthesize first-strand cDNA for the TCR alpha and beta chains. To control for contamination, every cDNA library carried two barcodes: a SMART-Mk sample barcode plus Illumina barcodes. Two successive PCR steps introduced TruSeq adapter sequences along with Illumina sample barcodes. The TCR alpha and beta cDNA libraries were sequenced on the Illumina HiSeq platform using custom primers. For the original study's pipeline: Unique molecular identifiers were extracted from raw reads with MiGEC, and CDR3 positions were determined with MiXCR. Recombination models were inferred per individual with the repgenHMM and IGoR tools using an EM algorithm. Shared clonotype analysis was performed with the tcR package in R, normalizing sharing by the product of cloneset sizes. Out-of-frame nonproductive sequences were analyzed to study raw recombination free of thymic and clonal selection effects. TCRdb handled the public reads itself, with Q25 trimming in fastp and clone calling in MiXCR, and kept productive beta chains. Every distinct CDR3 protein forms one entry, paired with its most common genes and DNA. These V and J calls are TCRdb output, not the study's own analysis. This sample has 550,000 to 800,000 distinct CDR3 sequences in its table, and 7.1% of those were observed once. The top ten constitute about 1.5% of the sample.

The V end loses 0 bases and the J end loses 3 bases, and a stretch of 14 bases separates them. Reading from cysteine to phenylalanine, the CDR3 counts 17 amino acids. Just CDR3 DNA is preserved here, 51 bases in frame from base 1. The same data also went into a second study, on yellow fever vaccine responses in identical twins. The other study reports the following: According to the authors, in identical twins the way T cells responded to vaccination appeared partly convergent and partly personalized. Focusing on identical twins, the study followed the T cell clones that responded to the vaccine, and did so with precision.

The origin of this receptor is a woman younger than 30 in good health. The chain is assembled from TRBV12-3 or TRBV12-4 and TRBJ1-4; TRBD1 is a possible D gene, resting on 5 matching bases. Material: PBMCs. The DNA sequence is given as TGTGCCAGCAGTTTAGCGTTTTTCAACAGGCCTAATGAAAAACTGTTTTTT. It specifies CASSLAFFNRPNEKLFF.